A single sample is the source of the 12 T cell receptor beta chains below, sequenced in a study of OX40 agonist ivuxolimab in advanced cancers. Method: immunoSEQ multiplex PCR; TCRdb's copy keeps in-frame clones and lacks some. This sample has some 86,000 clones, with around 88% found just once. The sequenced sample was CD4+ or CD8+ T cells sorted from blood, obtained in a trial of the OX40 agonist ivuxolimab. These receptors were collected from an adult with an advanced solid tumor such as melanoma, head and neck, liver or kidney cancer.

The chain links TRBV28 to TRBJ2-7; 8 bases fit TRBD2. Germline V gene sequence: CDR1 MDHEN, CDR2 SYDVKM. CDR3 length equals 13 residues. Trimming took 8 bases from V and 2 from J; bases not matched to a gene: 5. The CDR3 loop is CASRRTSPYEQYF. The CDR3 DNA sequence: TGTGCCAGCCGACGGACTAGCCCCTACGAGCAGTACTTC.

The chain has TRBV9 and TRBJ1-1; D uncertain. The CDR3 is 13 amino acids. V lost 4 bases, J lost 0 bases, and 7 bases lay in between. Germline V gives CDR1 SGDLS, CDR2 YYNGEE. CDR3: CASSFSMNTEAFF. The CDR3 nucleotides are TGTGCCAGCAGCTTCAGCATGAACACTGAAGCTTTCTTT.

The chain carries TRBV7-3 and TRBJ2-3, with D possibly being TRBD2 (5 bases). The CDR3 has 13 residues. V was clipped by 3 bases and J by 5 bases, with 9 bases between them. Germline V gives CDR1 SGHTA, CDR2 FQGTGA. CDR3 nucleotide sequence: TGTGCCAGCAGCTTCTCGAGGGTAGATACGCAGTATTTT. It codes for CASSFSRVDTQYF.

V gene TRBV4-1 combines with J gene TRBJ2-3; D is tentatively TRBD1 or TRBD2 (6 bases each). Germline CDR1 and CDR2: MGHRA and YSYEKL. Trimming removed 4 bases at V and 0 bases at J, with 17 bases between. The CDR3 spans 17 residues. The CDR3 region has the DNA TGCGCCAGCAGCCGAGGGTTTGGGGGGCTAAGCACAGATACGCAGTATTTT. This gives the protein CASSRGFGGLSTDTQYF.

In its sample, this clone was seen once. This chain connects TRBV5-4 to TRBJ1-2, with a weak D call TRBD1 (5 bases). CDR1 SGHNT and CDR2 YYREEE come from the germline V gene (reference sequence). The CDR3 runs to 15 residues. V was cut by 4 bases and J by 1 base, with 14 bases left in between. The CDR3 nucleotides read TGTGCCAGCAGCCAACTAGGACACCTTAACTATGGCTACACCTTC. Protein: CASSQLGHLNYGYTF.

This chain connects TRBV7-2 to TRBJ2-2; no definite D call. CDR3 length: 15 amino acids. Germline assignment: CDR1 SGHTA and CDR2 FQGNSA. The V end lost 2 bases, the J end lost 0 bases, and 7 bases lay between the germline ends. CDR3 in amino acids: CASSLSLTNTGELFF. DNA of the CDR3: TGTGCCAGCAGCTTAAGTCTGACGAACACCGGGGAGCTGTTTTTT. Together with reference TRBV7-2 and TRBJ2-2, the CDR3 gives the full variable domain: GAGVSQSPSNKVTEKGKDVELRCDPISGHTALYWYRQSLGQGLEFLIYFQGNSAPDKSGLPSDRFSAERTGGSVSTLTIQRTQQEDSAVYLCASSLSLTNTGELFFGEGSRLTVL.

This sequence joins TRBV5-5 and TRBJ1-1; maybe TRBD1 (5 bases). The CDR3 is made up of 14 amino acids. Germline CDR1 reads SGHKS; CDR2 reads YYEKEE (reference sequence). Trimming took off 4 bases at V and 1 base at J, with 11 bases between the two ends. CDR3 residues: CASSPGFPNTEAFF. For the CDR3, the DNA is TGTGCCAGCAGCCCAGGGTTTCCGAACACTGAAGCTTTCTTT.

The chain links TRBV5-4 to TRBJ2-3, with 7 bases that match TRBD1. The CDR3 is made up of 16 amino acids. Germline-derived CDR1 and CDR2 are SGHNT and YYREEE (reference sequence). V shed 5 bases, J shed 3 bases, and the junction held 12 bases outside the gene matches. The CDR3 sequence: CASSQNQGVGTDTQYF. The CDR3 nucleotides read TGTGCCAGCAGTCAAAATCAGGGGGTAGGGACAGATACGCAGTATTTT.

The DNA for the CDR3 is TGTGCCAGCAGCTCACGTCCCGACTCACCCCTCCACTTT. It encodes CASSSRPDSPLHF. This chain uses TRBV9 with TRBJ1-6, with unresolved D. The germline V and J ends were trimmed by 4 bases and 10 bases, with 12 bases remaining between them. The germline gives CDR1 SGDLS, CDR2 YYNGEE. This CDR3 has 13 residues.

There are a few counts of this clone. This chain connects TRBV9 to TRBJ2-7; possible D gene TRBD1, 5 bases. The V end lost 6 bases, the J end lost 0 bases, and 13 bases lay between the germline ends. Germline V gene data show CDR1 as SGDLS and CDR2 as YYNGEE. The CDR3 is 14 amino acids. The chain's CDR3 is CASTTKTDSYEQYF. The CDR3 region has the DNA TGTGCCAGCACCACCAAGACAGACTCCTACGAGCAGTACTTC.

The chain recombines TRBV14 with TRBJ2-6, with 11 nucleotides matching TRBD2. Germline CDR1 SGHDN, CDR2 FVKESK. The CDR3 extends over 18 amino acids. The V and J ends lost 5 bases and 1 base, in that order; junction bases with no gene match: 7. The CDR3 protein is CASSKRLAGPSGANVLTF. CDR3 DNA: TGTGCCAGCAGCAAGAGACTAGCGGGACCATCTGGGGCCAACGTCCTGACTTTC.

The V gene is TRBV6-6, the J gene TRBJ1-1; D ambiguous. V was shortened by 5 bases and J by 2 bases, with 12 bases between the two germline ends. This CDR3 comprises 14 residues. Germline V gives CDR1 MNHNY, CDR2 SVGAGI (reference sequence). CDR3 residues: CASSTRTGNTEAFF. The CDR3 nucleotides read TGTGCCAGCAGTACCCGGACGGGAAACACTGAAGCTTTCTTT.